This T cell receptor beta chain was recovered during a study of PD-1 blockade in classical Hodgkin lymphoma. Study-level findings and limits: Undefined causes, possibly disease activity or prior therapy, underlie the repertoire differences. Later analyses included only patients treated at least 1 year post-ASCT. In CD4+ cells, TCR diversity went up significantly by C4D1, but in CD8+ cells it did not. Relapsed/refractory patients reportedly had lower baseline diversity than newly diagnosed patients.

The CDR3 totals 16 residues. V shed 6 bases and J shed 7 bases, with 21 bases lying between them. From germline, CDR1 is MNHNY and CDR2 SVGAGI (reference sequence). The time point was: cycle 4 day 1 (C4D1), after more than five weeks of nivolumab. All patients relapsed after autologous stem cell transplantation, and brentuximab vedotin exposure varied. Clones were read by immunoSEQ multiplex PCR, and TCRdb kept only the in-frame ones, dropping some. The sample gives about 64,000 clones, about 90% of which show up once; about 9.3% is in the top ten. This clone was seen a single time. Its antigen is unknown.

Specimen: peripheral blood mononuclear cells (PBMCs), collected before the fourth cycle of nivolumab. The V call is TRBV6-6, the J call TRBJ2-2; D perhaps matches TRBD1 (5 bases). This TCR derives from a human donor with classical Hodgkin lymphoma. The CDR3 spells CASSFPRGLDFGELFF. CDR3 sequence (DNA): TGTGCCAGCAGCTTTCCTAGGGGTTTGGATTTCGGGGAGCTGTTTTTT.